This T cell receptor beta chain was captured in a study of persistence of HIV-infected CD4 T cells. About the study: Up to 180 mL blood was drawn at multiple time points; a couple of donors had single-time leukapheresis. Study-level points and caveats: Proviral oligoclonality tracked with TCR oligoclonality within the same sorted cells.

A word on this clone: Its target is not known.

Lysates of CMV-infected fibroblasts at 10 ug/mL stimulated these cells. CD40L/CD69 double-negative CD45RO-high memory CD4+ T cells were collected. These HIV-1-infected adults initiated suppressive ART in chronic infection. Sequencing used immunoSEQ version 4 in survey mode. TCRdb's copy holds only in-frame clones and misses some; the assay was immunoSEQ multiplex PCR. Of about 28,000 clones listed, roughly 80% are singletons. The TCR originated in an adult woman with HIV who was CMV-seropositive. The sequencing used CD4+ T cells sorted from PBMCs after roughly 20-hour stimulation, collected from a patient who received antiretroviral therapy.

CDR3 region: CASSLPAGGPNGETQYF. The CDR3 DNA is TGTGCCAGCAGTTTACCAGCGGGGGGGCCGAACGGGGAGACCCAGTACTTC. The chain carries TRBV7-9 and TRBJ2-5; TRBD2 matches at 10 bases. J gave up 5 bases and V 6 bases, and 15 bases lay outside the gene matches. CDR3 length: 17 residues. CDR1 SEHNR and CDR2 FQNEAQ come from the germline V gene (reference sequence).